This T cell receptor (beta chain) was obtained from a study of breast tumors, draining lymph nodes, adjacent tissues. Regarding the study as a whole: Most tumor T cells seemingly derive from lymph node, then expand in tumor. The lymph node origin of tumor T cells was framed as consistent with a hypothesis, not demonstrated. Compared with lymph nodes, tumors were less diverse; compared with nontumor tissue, more.

Samples came from axillary lymph nodes draining the breast cancer. TCRdb re-called the multiplex PCR reads through MiXCR, storing one row per CDR3 protein. The table has approximately 230,000 distinct CDR3 sequences, less than 40% seen once. V was cut by 7 bases and J by 5 bases, with 10 bases left in between. Germline V gene sequence: CDR1 DFQATT, CDR2 SNEGSKA (reference sequence). This CDR3 contains 11 residues. This clonotype was observed at least ten times. Antigen: not known. The sequenced material came from axillary lymph node tissue. The receptor was derived from a female donor with breast cancer. Some clones in this sample may be carry-over from other donors' samples. The rearrangement joins TRBV20-1 to TRBJ2-3; D gene ambiguous. CDR3 coding DNA: TGCAGTGTTCGACCAGTAGATACGCAGTATTTT. Its translation is CSVRPVDTQYF.